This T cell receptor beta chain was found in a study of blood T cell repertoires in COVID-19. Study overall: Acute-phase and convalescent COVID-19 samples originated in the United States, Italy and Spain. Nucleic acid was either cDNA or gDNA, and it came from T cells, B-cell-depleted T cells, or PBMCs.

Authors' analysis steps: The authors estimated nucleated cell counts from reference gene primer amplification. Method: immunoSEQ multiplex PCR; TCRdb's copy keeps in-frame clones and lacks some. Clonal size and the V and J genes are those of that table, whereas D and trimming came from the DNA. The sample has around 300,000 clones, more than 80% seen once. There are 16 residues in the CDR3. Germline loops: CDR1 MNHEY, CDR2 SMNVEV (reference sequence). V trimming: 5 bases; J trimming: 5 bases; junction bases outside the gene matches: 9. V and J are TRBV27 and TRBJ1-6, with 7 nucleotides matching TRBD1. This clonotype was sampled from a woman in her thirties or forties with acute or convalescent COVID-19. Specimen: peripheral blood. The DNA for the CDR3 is TGTGCCAGCAGTGCCTTCACCGGGACAGATAATTCACCCCTCCACTTT. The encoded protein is CASSAFTGTDNSPLHF.